A selection of T cell receptor beta chains follows, all from one sample in a study of identical twins. TCRdb processed the 5' RACE reads anew with MiXCR; each CDR3 protein has one entry. The table has 400,000 to 500,000 distinct CDR3 sequences, about 18% seen once. Material: naive T cells sorted from blood. Receptors originate from a man aged 45-60 years in good health. Both conserved end residues are part of each CDR3. A D gene is named only where the DNA matches it firmly. The listing skips clone size in some rows; elsewhere it reads once, few, many or a size class.

V gene	D gene	J gene	clone size	CDR3 protein	CDR3 DNA
TRBV10-3	TRBD2	TRBJ2-1	NA	CAISGNSGVNNEQFF	TGTGCCATCAGTGGGAATAGCGGGGTAAACAATGAGCAGTTCTTC
TRBV20-1	TRBD2	TRBJ2-7	NA	CSASVGLAILSYEQYF	TGCAGTGCTAGTGTCGGACTAGCGATACTTTCCTACGAGCAGTACTTC
TRBV10-3	NA	TRBJ2-5	few	CAISVGAGAQETQYF	TGTGCCATCAGTGTTGGCGCGGGGGCCCAAGAGACCCAGTACTTC
TRBV30	NA	TRBJ1-1	few	CAWMGGVNTEAFF	TGTGCCTGGATGGGGGGCGTAAACACTGAAGCTTTCTTT
TRBV7-2	TRBD1	TRBJ2-5	many	CASSNGQGGIETQYF	TGTGCCAGCAGCAACGGACAGGGGGGAATAGAGACCCAGTACTTC
TRBV12-3/TRBV12-4	NA	TRBJ2-3	many	CASTRGYPQYF	TGTGCCAGCACTCGAGGTTACCCGCAGTATTTT
TRBV29-1	TRBD2	TRBJ2-5	NA	CSVEEYTSGETQYF	TGCAGCGTTGAAGAGTACACTAGCGGAGAGACCCAGTACTTC
TRBV6-2/TRBV6-3	NA	TRBJ2-1	NA	CATAQGSYNEQFF	TGTGCCACCGCACAAGGGTCCTACAATGAGCAGTTCTTC
TRBV19	NA	TRBJ2-1	NA	CASSRWSAGQASYNEQFF	TGTGCCAGTAGTAGATGGTCGGCGGGGCAGGCTTCCTACAATGAGCAGTTCTTC
TRBV6-5	TRBD1	TRBJ1-2	NA	CASSFTLQGTFKDYGYTF	TGTGCCAGCAGTTTTACCCTACAGGGGACGTTTAAAGACTATGGCTACACCTTC
TRBV3-1	NA	TRBJ1-2	many	CASSQVRNYGYTF	TGTGCCAGCAGCCAAGTTAGAAACTATGGCTACACCTTC
TRBV5-8	NA	TRBJ1-4	NA	CASGAQRRLFF	TGTGCCAGCGGGGCCCAGCGGAGACTGTTTTTT
TRBV4-3	NA	TRBJ2-2	NA	CASSQEGRGSTGELFF	TGCGCCAGCAGCCAAGAGGGCAGGGGTAGCACCGGGGAGCTGTTTTTT
TRBV7-9	NA	TRBJ2-1	NA	CASSLGQIPNEQFF	TGTGCCAGCAGCCTCGGACAGATTCCTAATGAGCAGTTCTTC
TRBV4-3	NA	TRBJ2-1	NA	CASSQGGPPDEQFF	TGCGCCAGCAGCCAAGGGGGCCCACCGGATGAGCAGTTCTTC
TRBV20-1	TRBD2	TRBJ2-1	NA	CSASYRGSSYNEQFF	TGCAGTGCTAGTTATCGCGGGAGCTCCTACAATGAGCAGTTCTTC
TRBV6-2/TRBV6-3	TRBD2	TRBJ2-3	NA	CASSRLAGAYTQYF	TGTGCCAGCAGTCGACTAGCGGGAGCCTATACGCAGTATTTT
TRBV20-1	NA	TRBJ2-3	few	CSALGPLGTDTQYF	TGCAGTGCCCTCGGCCCTTTGGGCACAGATACGCAGTATTTT
TRBV6-1	TRBD2	TRBJ2-7	NA	CASSGLAGREQYF	TGTGCCAGCAGTGGACTAGCGGGAAGGGAGCAGTACTTC
TRBV20-1	TRBD2	TRBJ2-1	many	CSAIGTSGISYNEQFF	TGCAGTGCGATTGGGACTAGCGGGATATCCTACAATGAGCAGTTCTTC
TRBV4-1	NA	TRBJ2-4	many	CASSQGTSYIQYF	TGCGCCAGCAGCCAAGGGACGTCGTACATTCAGTACTTC
TRBV25-1	NA	TRBJ2-3	NA	CASSEYPPPSGPGSDTQYF	TGTGCCAGCAGTGAATATCCCCCACCTTCAGGTCCCGGGTCGGATACGCAGTATTTT
TRBV29-1	TRBD2	TRBJ2-3	few	CSPRTGLVPTDTQYF	TGCAGCCCCCGGACGGGACTAGTCCCAACAGATACGCAGTATTTT
TRBV2	NA	TRBJ1-2	NA	CASSLRIRTATNYGYTF	TGTGCCAGCAGCCTTAGAATTCGGACAGCCACTAACTATGGCTACACCTTC
TRBV27	TRBD2	TRBJ2-7	NA	CASSPITSGAHYEQYF	TGTGCCAGCAGTCCCATAACTAGCGGGGCACACTACGAGCAGTACTTC
TRBV7-9	NA	TRBJ2-5	few	CASSFGGDRKETQYF	TGTGCCAGCAGCTTCGGCGGGGACAGAAAAGAGACCCAGTACTTC
TRBV7-2	TRBD1	TRBJ1-1	many	CASSRDRGGTEAFF	TGTGCCAGCAGCAGGGACAGGGGAGGAACTGAAGCTTTCTTT